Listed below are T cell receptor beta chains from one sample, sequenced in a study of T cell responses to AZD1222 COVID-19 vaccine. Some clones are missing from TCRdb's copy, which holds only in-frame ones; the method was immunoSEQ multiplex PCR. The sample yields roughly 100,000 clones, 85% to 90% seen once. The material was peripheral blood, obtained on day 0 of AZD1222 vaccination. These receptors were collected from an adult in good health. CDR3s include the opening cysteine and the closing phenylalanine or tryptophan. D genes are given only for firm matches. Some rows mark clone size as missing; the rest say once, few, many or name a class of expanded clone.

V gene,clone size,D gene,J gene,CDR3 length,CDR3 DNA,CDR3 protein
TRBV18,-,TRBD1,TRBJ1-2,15,TGTGCCAGCTCACTGGGACAGGGAACTAACTATGGCTACACCTTC,CASSLGQGTNYGYTF
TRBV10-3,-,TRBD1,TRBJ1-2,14,TGTGCCATCGGTGACAGGGGTAATTCTTATGGCTACACCTTC,CAIGDRGNSYGYTF
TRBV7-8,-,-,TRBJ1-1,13,TGTGCCAGCAGCTTATTAAGTAAGGGTGAAGCTTTCTTT,CASSLLSKGEAFF
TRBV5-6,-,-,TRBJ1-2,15,TGTGCCAGCAGCTTAGGTGGAGGGGCCCAGTATGGCTACACCTTC,CASSLGGGAQYGYTF
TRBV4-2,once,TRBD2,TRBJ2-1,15,TGTGCCAGCAGGAAGACTAGCGCCCGCAGCAATGAGCAGTTCTTC,CASRKTSARSNEQFF
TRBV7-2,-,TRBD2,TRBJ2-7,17,TGTGCCAGCAGCTTAGCGGGAGGACTAGCGGGAGTCTACGAGCAGTACTTC,CASSLAGGLAGVYEQYF
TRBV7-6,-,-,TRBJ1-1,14,TGTGCCAGCAGCGGCAGGGTTTCAGGCTCTGAAGCTTTCTTT,CASSGRVSGSEAFF
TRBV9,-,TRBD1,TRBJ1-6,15,TGTGCCAGCAGCGCCCAGGGACAGGCGGATTCACCCCTCCACTTT,CASSAQGQADSPLHF
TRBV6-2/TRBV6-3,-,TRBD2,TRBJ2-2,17,TGTGCCAGCAGTTACTCGAGACTAGCGGGAGCAGGCGGGGAGCTGTTTTTT,CASSYSRLAGAGGELFF
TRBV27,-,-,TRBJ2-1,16,TGTGCCAGCAGTAAGGCGGACAGACAACAAGGCAATGAGCAGTTCTTC,CASSKADRQQGNEQFF
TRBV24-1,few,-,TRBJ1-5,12,TGTGCCACCAGTGATCCGAATCAGCCCCAGCATTTT,CATSDPNQPQHF
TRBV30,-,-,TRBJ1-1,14,TGTGCCTGGAGTGTTTGGGGAAAGAACACTGAAGCTTTCTTT,CAWSVWGKNTEAFF
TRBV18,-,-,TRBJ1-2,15,TGTGCCAGCTCACCATCCAGGGAAGCGGCCTATGGCTACACCTTC,CASSPSREAAYGYTF
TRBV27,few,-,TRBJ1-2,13,TGTGCCAGCTGGGGGGGACGGAACTATGGCTACACCTTC,CASWGGRNYGYTF
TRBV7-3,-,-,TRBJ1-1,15,TGTGCCAGCAGCTTAACCAATCAGGGGAACACTGAAGCTTTCTTT,CASSLTNQGNTEAFF
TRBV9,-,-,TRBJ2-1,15,TGTGCCAGCAGCCATGAGGCTAGCGCTTCCAATGAGCAGTTCTTC,CASSHEASASNEQFF
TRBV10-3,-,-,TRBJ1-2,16,TGTGCCATCAGTGAGGGGCAGGGAGGTAGTAACTATGGCTACACCTTC,CAISEGQGGSNYGYTF
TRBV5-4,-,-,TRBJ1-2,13,TGTGCCAGCAGCTTTCCCCTCAGCTCTGGCTACACCTTC,CASSFPLSSGYTF
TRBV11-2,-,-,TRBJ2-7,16,TGTGCCAGCAGCTTTTATGGCGGCCGGACGATGTACGAGCAGTACTTC,CASSFYGGRTMYEQYF
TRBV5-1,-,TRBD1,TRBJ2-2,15,TGCGCCAGCAGCCACGGACAGGCGAACACCGGGGAGCTGTTTTTT,CASSHGQANTGELFF
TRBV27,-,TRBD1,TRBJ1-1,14,TGTGCCAGCAGTTTCGGACAGGAGAACACTGAAGCTTTCTTT,CASSFGQENTEAFF
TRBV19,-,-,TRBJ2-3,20,TGTGCCAGTAGTCCCCGGGACTCGATCCCCCTGCTGACTAGCACAGATACGCAGTATTTT,CASSPRDSIPLLTSTDTQYF
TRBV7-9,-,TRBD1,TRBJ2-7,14,TGTGCCAGCAGCCTCGGGACAGCGGTCGACGAGCAGTACTTC,CASSLGTAVDEQYF
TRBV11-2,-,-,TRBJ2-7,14,TGTGCCAGCAGCTTAGGGGGCGGGTACGACGAGCAGTACTTC,CASSLGGGYDEQYF
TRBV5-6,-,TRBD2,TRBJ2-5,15,TGTGCCAGCAGCTTAGCGGGAGGGCCTGGAGAGACCCAGTACTTC,CASSLAGGPGETQYF
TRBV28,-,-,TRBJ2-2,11,TGTGCCAGCAGTTTTCCCGGGGAGCTGTTTTTT,CASSFPGELFF
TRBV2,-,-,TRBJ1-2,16,TGTGCCAGCAGTGAAGTAAGGGGGGGAATAAACTATGGCTACACCTTC,CASSEVRGGINYGYTF
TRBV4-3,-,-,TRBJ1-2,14,TGCGCCAGCAGCCAGGGCCTGAGGGACTATGGCTACACCTTC,CASSQGLRDYGYTF
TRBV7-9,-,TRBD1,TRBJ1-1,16,TGTGCCAGCAGCTTAGGATTCTGGACAGGGAGTGCTGAAGCTTTCTTT,CASSLGFWTGSAEAFF
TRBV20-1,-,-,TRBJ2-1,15,TGCAGTGCTAGTGGCCCGCCGGGAGAGCGGGATGAGCAGTTCTTC,CSASGPPGERDEQFF
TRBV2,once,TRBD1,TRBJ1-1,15,TGTGCCAGCAGTGAAGTGGGACAGGGGGCCACTGAAGCTTTCTTT,CASSEVGQGATEAFF
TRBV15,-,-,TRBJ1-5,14,TGTGCCACCAGCAGTGGACAGCCCAATCAGCCCCAGCATTTT,CATSSGQPNQPQHF
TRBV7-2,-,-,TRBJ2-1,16,TGTGCCAGCAGCTTAGTTAGCTCGGGCTCCTACAATGAGCAGTTCTTC,CASSLVSSGSYNEQFF
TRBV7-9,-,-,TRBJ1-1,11,TGTGCCAGCAGCTTGACAGTTGAAGCTTTCTTT,CASSLTVEAFF
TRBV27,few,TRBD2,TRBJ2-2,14,TGTGCCAGCAGAAAAGCGGGAAACACCGGGGAGCTGTTTTTT,CASRKAGNTGELFF
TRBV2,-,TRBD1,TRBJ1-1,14,TGTGCCAGCAGTCGACAGGGAATGAACACTGAAGCTTTCTTT,CASSRQGMNTEAFF
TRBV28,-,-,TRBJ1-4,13,TGTGCCAGCAGTTTTAACAGGGCTGAAAAACTGTTTTTT,CASSFNRAEKLFF
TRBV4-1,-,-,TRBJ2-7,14,TGCGCCAGCAGCCAAGATTTGAGTGGATACGAGCAGTACTTC,CASSQDLSGYEQYF
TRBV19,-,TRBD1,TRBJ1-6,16,TGTGCCAGTAGGACGACAGGGAGCGATCATAATTCACCCCTCCACTTT,CASRTTGSDHNSPLHF
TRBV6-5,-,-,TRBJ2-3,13,TGTGCCAGCAGTTTTGGGGGCACAGATACGCAGTATTTT,CASSFGGTDTQYF
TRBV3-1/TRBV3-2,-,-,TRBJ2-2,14,TGTGCCAGCAGCCAACAGATAGCATCCGGGGAGCTGTTTTTT,CASSQQIASGELFF
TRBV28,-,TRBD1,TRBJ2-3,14,TGTGCCGCCTCGGACAGGGGGCGCACAGATACGCAGTATTTT,CAASDRGRTDTQYF
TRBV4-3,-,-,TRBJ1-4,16,TGCGCCAGCAGCCAAGGAGCGGCGACAGGAAATGAAAAACTGTTTTTT,CASSQGAATGNEKLFF
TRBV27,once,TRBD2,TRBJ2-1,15,TGTGCCAGCAAGGGAGGGAACGGGGCCCTGGATGAGCAGTTCTTC,CASKGGNGALDEQFF
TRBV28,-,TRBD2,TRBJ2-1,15,TGTGCCAGCAGTTTATCGGCTAGCGGGAGGAATGAGCAGTTCTTC,CASSLSASGRNEQFF
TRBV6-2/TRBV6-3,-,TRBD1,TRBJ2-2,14,TGTGCCAGCAGCCGGACAGGGTTTGAAGGGGAGCTGTTTTTT,CASSRTGFEGELFF
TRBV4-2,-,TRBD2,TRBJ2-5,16,TGTGCCAGCAGCCCGCGGACTAGCGGGTTCCAAGAGACCCAGTACTTC,CASSPRTSGFQETQYF
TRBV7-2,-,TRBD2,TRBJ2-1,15,TGTGCCAGCAGCTTACCGGGAGGCCCCTACAATGAGCAGTTCTTC,CASSLPGGPYNEQFF
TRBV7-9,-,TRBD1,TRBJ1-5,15,TGTGCCAGCAGCCCCGGTGGGACAGGGAATCAGCCCCAGCATTTT,CASSPGGTGNQPQHF
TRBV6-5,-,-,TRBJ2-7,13,TGTGCCAGCAGTTCGGGGTCCTTCCGCGAGCAGTACTTC,CASSSGSFREQYF
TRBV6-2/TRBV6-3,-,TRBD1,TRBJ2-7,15,TGTGCCAGCAGTCTAAACCCGGGACAGGGAGAAAAGCAGTACTTC,CASSLNPGQGEKQYF
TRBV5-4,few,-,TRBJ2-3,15,TGTGCCAGCAGCTTGGATGATGTCTCAGGAGATACGCAGTATTTT,CASSLDDVSGDTQYF
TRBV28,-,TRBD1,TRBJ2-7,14,TGTGCCAGCACCCTCAGGGACAGGGTCTACGAGCAGTACTTC,CASTLRDRVYEQYF
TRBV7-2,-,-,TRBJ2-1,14,TGTGCCAGCAGCGTTCTCTGGGGGGACAATGAGCAGTTCTTC,CASSVLWGDNEQFF
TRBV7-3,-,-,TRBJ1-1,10,TGTGCCAGCAGCACACCTGAAGCTTTCTTT,CASSTPEAFF